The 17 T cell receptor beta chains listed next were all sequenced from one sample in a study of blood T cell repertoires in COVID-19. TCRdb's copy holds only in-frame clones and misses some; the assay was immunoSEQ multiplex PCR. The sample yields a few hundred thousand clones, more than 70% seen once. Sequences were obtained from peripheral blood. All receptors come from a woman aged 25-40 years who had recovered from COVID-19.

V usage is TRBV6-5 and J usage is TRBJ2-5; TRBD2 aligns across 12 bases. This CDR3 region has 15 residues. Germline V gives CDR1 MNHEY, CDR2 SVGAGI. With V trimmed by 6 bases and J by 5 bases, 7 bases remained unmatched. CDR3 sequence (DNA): TGTGCCAGCAGGACTAGCGGGGGCCCCGGGGAGACCCAGTACTTC. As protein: CASRTSGGPGETQYF.

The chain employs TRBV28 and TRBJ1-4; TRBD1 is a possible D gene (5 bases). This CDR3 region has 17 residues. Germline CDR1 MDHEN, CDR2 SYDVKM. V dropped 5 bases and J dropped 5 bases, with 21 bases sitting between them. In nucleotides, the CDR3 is TGTGCCAGCAGTACGGACACAGTGGGGGGAGTAAATGAAAAACTGTTTTTT. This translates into CASSTDTVGGVNEKLFF.

The CDR3 DNA reads TGTGCCAGCAGCTTAGTACGTGAGGGACAGCCCCAGCATTTT. Amino acid sequence: CASSLVREGQPQHF. This chain links TRBV7-2 with TRBJ1-5; the D is unclear. Germline CDR1 reads SGHTA; CDR2 reads FQGNSA. The CDR3 extends over 14 amino acids. Deletions cut 1 base from V and 7 bases from J, with 11 bases between.

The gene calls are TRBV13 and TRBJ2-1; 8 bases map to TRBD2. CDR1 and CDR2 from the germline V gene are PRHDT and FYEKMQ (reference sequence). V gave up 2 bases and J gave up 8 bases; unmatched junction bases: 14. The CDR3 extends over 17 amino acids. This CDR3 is CASSLQGSGGPGDEQFF. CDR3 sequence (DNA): TGTGCCAGCAGCTTACAGGGGAGCGGGGGTCCTGGGGATGAGCAGTTCTTC.

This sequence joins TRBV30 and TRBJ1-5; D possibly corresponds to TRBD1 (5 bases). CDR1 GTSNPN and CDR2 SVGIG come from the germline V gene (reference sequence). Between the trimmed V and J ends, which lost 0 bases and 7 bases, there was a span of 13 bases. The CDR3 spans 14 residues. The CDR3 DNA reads TGTGCCTGGAGTGTTGTAGGGGTGAGACAGCCCCAGCATTTT. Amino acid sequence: CAWSVVGVRQPQHF.

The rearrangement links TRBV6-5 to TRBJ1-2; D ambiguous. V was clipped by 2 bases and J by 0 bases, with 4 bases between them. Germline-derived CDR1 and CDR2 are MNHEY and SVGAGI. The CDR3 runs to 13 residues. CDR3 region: CASSYGTNYGYTF. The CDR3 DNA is TGTGCCAGCAGTTACGGCACTAACTATGGCTACACCTTC.

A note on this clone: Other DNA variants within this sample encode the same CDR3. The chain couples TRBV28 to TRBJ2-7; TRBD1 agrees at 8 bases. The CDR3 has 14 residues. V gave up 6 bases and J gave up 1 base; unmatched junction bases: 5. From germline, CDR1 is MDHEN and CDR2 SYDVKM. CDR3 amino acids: CASRPGGASYEQYF. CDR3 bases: TGTGCCAGCAGACCAGGGGGCGCATCCTACGAGCAGTACTTC.

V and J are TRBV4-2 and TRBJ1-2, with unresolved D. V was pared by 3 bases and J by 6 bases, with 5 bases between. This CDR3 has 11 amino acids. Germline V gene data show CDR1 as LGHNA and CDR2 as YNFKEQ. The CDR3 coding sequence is TGTGCCAGCAGCCAGCAGAATGGCTACACCTTC. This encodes CASSQQNGYTF.

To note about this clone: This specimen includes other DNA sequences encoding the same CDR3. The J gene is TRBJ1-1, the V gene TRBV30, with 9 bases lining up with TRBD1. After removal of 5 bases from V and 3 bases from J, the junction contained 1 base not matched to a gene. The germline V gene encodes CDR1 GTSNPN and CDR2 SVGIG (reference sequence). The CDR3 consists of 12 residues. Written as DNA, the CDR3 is TGTGCCTGGGACAGGGGGGACACTGAAGCTTTCTTT. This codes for CAWDRGDTEAFF.

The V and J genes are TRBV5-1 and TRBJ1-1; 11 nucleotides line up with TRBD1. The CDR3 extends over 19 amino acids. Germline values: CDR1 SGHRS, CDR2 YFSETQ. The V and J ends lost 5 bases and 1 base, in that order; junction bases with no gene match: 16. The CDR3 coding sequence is TGCGCCAGCAGACCCGGGACAGGGGGGGCCCTGTTTAAGAACACTGAAGCTTTCTTT. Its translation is CASRPGTGGALFKNTEAFF.

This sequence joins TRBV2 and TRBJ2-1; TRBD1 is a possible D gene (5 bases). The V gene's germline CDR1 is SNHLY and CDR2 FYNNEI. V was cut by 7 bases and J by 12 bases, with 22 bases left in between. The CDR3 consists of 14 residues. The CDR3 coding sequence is TGTGCCAGCATTAGGACACCCCCGGCAGGTGGGCAGTTCTTC. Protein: CASIRTPPAGGQFF.

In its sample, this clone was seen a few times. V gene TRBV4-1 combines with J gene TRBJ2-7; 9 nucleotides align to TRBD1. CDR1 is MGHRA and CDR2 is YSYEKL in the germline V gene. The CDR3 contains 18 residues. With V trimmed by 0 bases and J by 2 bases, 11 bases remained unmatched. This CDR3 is CASSQDLRVGTGTYEQYF. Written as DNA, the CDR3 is TGCGCCAGCAGCCAAGATCTCCGTGTCGGGACAGGGACCTACGAGCAGTACTTC.

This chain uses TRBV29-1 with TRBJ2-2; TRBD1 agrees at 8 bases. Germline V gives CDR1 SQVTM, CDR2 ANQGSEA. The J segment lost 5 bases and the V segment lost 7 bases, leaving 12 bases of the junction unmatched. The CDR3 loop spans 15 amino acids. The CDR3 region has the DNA TGCAGCGCCCCAGGGCAGGGGGCGCGGACCGGGGAGCTGTTTTTT. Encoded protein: CSAPGQGARTGELFF.

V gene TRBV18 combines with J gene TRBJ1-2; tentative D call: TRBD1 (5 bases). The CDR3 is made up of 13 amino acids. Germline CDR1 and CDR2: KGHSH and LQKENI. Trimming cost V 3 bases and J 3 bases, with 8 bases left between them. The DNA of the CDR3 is TGTGCCAGCTCACCCGGGGGACACTATGGCTACACCTTC. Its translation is CASSPGGHYGYTF.

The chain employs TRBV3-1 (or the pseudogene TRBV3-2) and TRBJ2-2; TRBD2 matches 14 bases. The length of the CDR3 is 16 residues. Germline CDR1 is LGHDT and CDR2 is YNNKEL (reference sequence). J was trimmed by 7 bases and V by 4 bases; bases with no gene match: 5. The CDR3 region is CASSRLAGGHGGELFF. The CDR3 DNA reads TGTGCCAGCAGCCGACTAGCGGGGGGGCATGGCGGGGAGCTGTTTTTT.

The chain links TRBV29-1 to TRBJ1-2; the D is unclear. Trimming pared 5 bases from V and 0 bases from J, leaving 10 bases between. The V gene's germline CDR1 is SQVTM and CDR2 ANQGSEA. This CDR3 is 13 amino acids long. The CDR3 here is CSVTDRANYGYTF. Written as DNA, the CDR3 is TGCAGCGTTACCGACCGGGCTAACTATGGCTACACCTTC. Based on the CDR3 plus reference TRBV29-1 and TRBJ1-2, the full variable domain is SAVISQKPSRDICQRGTSLTIQCQVDSQVTMMFWYRQQPGQSLTLIATANQGSEATYESGFVIDKFPISRPNLTFSTLTVSNMSPEDSSIYLCSVTDRANYGYTFGSGTRLTVV.

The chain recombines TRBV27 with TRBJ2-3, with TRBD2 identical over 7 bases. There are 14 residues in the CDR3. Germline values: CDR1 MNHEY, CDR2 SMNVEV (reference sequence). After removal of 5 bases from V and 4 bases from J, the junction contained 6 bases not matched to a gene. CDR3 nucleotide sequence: TGTGCCAGCAGTCAAGGGACTATTTCAGATACGCAGTATTTT. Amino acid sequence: CASSQGTISDTQYF.